This T cell receptor (beta chain) was sequenced for a study of control samples from healthy donors and cancer patients. CDR1 and CDR2 (germline): DFQATT, SNEGSKA (reference sequence). The CDR3 is 10 amino acids. V was trimmed by 5 bases and J by 10 bases, leaving 8 bases between them. The protocol was immunoSEQ multiplex PCR, while the TCRdb copy is restricted to in-frame clones and leaves out a portion. The table includes 250,000 to 300,000 clones, roughly four fifths detected once. This TCR was sampled from a woman aged 55-69 years with lung cancer. V is TRBV20-1 and J is TRBJ1-4, with D unclear. Material: PBMCs. The CDR3 here is CSAGSVKLFF. CDR3 nucleotides: TGCAGTGCTGGCAGCGTAAAACTGTTTTTT.